The 9 T cell receptor beta chains reported below all come from one sample, sequenced in a study of T cell responses to AZD1222 COVID-19 vaccine. Method: immunoSEQ multiplex PCR; TCRdb's copy keeps in-frame clones and lacks some. The sample yields about 120,000 clones, roughly 88% seen once. Sequencing used peripheral blood, obtained on day 0 of AZD1222 vaccination. The receptor source for this set is an adult in good health.

The chain recombines TRBV20-1 with TRBJ1-2, with D unclear. The ends were cut back, 5 bases at V and 6 bases at J, with 10 bases in the middle. This CDR3 has 11 residues. In germline, CDR1 is DFQATT, CDR2 SNEGSKA (reference sequence). The CDR3 coding sequence is TGCAGTGCTCCCAGCGGGGATGGCTACACCTTC. It specifies CSAPSGDGYTF.

The genes are TRBV9 and TRBJ1-3; TRBD1 might be the D (5 bases). This CDR3 is built from 18 residues. CDR1 and CDR2 (germline): SGDLS, YYNGEE. V shed 4 bases and J shed 4 bases, with 24 bases lying between them. The CDR3 region has the DNA TGTGCCAGCAGCCAATCCATATCGGGGGTTAGCAGAGGAAACACCATATATTTT. Its protein is CASSQSISGVSRGNTIYF.

The chain carries TRBV6-5 and TRBJ1-2; the match to TRBD1 covers 10 bases. Per the germline V gene, CDR1 is MNHEY and CDR2 is SVGAGI. V lost 3 bases, J lost 8 bases, and 9 bases stayed unmatched. This CDR3 has 15 amino acids. Written as DNA, the CDR3 is TGTGCCAGCAGTTATTTAAGACAGGGGGCGGGCGGCTACACCTTC. Translation gives CASSYLRQGAGGYTF.

This clone was found once. The V and J genes are TRBV28 and TRBJ2-7; D is possibly TRBD1 (5 bases). Germline lookup yields CDR1 MDHEN and CDR2 SYDVKM. V was clipped by 2 bases and J by 7 bases, with 9 bases between them. This CDR3 region has 12 residues. The CDR3 spells CASSLKGWEQYF. In DNA form, the CDR3 reads TGTGCCAGCAGTTTAAAGGGGTGGGAGCAGTACTTC.

The CDR3 region has the DNA TGTGCCAGCACCCGAGGCGGGACAGCTAACTATGGCTACACCTTC. It yields the protein CASTRGGTANYGYTF. The gene calls are TRBV11-1 and TRBJ1-2; 7 nucleotides agree with TRBD1. Trimming cost V 7 bases and J 0 bases; bases outside gene matches: 8. The CDR3 covers 15 residues. Per germline, CDR1 SGHAT and CDR2 FQDESV (reference sequence). Combining the CDR3 with reference TRBV11-1 and TRBJ1-2 gives the whole variable domain EAEVAQSPRYKITEKSQAVAFWCDPISGHATLYWYRQILGQGPELLVQFQDESVVDDSQLPKDRFSAERLKGVDSTLKIQPAELGDSAMYLCASTRGGTANYGYTFGSGTRLTVV.

This clone was detected only once. The chain employs TRBV6-6 and TRBJ2-1; TRBD2 matches at 9 bases. Germline V gene lookup returns CDR1 MNHNY and CDR2 SVGAGI (reference sequence). Losses at the gene ends were 5 bases for V and 2 bases for J; bases not matched to a gene: 10. The CDR3 extends over 17 amino acids. The CDR3 DNA reads as TGTGCCAGCAGTCAAAGCCTAGCGGGGCCACCCTACAATGAGCAGTTCTTC. As protein: CASSQSLAGPPYNEQFF.

The chain joins TRBV21-1 to TRBJ2-3. TRBV21-1 corresponds to a pseudogene. The CDR3 length is 16 residues. CDR3 region: CASSKGQGGSTDTQYF. In DNA form, the CDR3 reads TGTGCCAGCAGCAAAGGCCAGGGGGGGAGCACAGATACGCAGTATTTT.

The chain recombines TRBV6-6 with TRBJ1-5; D remains unclear. CDR3 length: 12 residues. Trimming removed 6 bases from V and 4 bases from J, with 7 bases in between. Germline V lookup: CDR1 MNHNY, CDR2 SVGAGI (reference sequence). The CDR3 region is CASRSGNQPQHF. CDR3 coding DNA: TGTGCCAGCAGGTCCGGAAATCAGCCCCAGCATTTT.

V usage is TRBV11-2 and J usage is TRBJ2-2; no firm D call. The length of the CDR3 is 16 residues. V was cut by 1 base and J by 1 base, with 10 bases left in between. Germline V lookup: CDR1 SGHAT, CDR2 FQNNGV. Written as DNA, the CDR3 is TGTGCCAGCAGCTTAGGGCACAGCGAGAACACCGGGGAGCTGTTTTTT. This encodes CASSLGHSENTGELFF.